This TCR beta chain derives from a study of blood T cell repertoires in COVID-19. Germline V gene data show CDR1 as SGHRS and CDR2 as YFSETQ. The CDR3 contains 17 residues. V was clipped by 0 bases and J by 0 bases, with 12 bases between them. Here immunoSEQ multiplex PCR was the method, and the copy in TCRdb shows in-frame clones only, minus some. Seen here are 100,000 to 150,000 clones, roughly nine tenths observed once, and the top ten hold more than 9.5%. V gene TRBV5-1 combines with J gene TRBJ1-4; D is unclear. The receptor was derived from a woman between 70 and 85 years old with COVID-19, enrolled during active disease. The sample was peripheral blood. Written as DNA, the CDR3 is TGCGCCAGCAGCTTGGGACTTCACCTTGCAACTAATGAAAAACTGTTTTTT. This gives the protein CASSLGLHLATNEKLFF.